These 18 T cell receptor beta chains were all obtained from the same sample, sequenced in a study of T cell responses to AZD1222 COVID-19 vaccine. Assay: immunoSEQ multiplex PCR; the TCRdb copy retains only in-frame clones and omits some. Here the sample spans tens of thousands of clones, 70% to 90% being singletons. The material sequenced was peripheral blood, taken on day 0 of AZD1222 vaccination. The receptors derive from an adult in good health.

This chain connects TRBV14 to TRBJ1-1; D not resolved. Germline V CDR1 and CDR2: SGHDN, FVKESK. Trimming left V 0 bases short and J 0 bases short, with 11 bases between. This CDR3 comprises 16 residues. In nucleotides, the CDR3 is TGTGCCAGCAGCCAAGATAATTGGCCCCTGAACACTGAAGCTTTCTTT. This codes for CASSQDNWPLNTEAFF. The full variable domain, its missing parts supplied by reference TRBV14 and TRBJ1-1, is EAGVTQFPSHSVIEKGQTVTLRCDPISGHDNLYWYRRVMGKEIKFLLHFVKESKQDESGMPNNRFLAERTGGTYSTLKVQPAELEDSGVYFCASSQDNWPLNTEAFFGQGTRLTVV.

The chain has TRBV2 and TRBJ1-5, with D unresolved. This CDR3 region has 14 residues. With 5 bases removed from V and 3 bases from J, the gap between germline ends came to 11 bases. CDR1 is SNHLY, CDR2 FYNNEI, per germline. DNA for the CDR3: TGTGCCAGCAGTTCCACGCCCAACAATCAGCCCCAGCATTTT. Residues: CASSSTPNNQPQHF. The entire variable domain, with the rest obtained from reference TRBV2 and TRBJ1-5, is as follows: EPEVTQTPSHQVTQMGQEVILRCVPISNHLYFYWYRQILGQKVEFLVSFYNNEISEKSEIFDDQFSVERPDGSNFTLKIRSTKLEDSAMYFCASSSTPNNQPQHFGDGTRLSIL.

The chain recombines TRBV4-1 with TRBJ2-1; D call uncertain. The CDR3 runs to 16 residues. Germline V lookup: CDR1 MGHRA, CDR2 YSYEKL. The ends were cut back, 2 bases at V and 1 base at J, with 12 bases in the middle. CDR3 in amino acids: CASSQIGTVSYNEQFF. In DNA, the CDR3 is TGCGCCAGCAGCCAAATAGGAACGGTGTCCTACAATGAGCAGTTCTTC.

The CDR3 spells CATSRTDRTKAYGYTF. In nucleotides, the CDR3 is TGTGCCACCAGCCGAACGGACAGGACCAAAGCTTATGGCTACACCTTC. The rearrangement joins TRBV15 to TRBJ1-2; TRBD1 matches 7 bases. This CDR3 has 16 residues. V trimming: 5 bases; J trimming: 5 bases; junction bases outside the gene matches: 14. Germline V lookup: CDR1 LNHNV, CDR2 YYDKDF (reference sequence).

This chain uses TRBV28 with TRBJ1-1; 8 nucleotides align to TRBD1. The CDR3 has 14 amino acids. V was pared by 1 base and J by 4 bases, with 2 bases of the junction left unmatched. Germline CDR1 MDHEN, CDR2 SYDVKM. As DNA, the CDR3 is TGTGCCAGCAGTTTATTTCAGGGGGCCACTGAAGCTTTCTTT. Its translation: CASSLFQGATEAFF.

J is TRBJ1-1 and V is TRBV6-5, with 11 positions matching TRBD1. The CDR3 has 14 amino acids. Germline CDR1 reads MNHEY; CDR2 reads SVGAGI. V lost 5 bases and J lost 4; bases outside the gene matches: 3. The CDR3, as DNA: TGTGCCAGCAGTAAGGACAGGGGGCTCACTGAAGCTTTCTTT. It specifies CASSKDRGLTEAFF.

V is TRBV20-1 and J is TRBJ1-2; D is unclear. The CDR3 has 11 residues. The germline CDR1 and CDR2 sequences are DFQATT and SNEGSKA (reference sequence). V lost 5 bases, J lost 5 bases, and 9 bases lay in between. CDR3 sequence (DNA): TGCAGTGCTGGGGAGTCGTATGGCTACACCTTC. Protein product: CSAGESYGYTF.

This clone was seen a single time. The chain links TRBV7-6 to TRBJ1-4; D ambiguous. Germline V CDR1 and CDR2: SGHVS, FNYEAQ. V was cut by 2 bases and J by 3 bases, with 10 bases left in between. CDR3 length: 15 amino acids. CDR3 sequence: CASSLLGNANEKLFF. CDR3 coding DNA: TGTGCCAGCAGCTTACTCGGAAATGCTAATGAAAAACTGTTTTTT. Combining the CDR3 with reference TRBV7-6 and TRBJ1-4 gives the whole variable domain GAGVSQSPRYKVTKRGQDVALRCDPISGHVSLYWYRQALGQGPEFLTYFNYEAQQDKSGLPNDRFSAERPEGSISTLTIQRTEQRDSAMYRCASSLLGNANEKLFFGSGTQLSVL.

The CDR3 spells CASSLAAGGNYGYTF. In DNA form, the CDR3 reads TGTGCCAGCAGCTTAGCGGCAGGGGGTAACTATGGCTACACCTTC. V is TRBV7-8 and J is TRBJ1-2; 7 positions agree with TRBD1. This CDR3 region has 15 residues. Germline CDR1 reads SGHVS; CDR2 reads FQNEAQ. Trimming removed 0 bases from V and 1 base from J; junction bases left unmatched: 2.

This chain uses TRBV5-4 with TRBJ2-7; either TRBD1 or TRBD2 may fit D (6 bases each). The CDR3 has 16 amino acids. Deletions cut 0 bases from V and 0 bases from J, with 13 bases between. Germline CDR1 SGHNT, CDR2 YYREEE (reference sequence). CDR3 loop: CASSLGGAGSSYEQYF. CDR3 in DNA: TGTGCCAGCAGCTTGGGGGGGGCGGGATCCTCCTACGAGCAGTACTTC.

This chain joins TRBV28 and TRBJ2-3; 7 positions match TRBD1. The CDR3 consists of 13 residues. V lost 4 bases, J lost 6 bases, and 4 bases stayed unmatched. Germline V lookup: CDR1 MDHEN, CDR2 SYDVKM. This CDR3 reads CASSSGQSDTQYF. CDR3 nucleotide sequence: TGTGCCAGCAGTTCGGGACAGTCCGATACGCAGTATTTT.

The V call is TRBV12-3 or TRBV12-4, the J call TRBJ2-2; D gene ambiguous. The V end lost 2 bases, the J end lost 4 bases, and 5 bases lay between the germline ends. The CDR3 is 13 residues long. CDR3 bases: TGTGCCAGCAGTTTAAGGTTCACCGGGGAGCTGTTTTTT. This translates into CASSLRFTGELFF.

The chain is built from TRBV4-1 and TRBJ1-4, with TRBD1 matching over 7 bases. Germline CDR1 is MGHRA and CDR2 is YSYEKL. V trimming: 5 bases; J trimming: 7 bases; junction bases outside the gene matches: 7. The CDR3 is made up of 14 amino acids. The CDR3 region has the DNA TGCGCCAGCAGCTCGGACAGGTTGCCTGAAAAACTGTTTTTT. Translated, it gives CASSSDRLPEKLFF.

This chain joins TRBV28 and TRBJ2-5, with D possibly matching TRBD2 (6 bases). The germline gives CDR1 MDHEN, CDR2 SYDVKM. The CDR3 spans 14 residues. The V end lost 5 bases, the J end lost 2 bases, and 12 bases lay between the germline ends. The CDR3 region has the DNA TGTGCCAGCAGTCCTCTGACTAGACAAGAGACCCAGTACTTC. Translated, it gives CASSPLTRQETQYF.

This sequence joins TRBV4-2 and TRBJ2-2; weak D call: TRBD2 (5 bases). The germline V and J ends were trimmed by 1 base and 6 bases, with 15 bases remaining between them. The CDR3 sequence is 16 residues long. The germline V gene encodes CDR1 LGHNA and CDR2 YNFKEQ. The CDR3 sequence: CASSQGGWPAAGELFF. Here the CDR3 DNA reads TGTGCCAGCAGCCAAGGGGGTTGGCCAGCGGCCGGGGAGCTGTTTTTT.

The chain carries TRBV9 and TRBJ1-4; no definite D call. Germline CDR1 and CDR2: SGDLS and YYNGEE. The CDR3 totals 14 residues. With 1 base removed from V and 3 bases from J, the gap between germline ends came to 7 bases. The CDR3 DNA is TGTGCCAGCAGCGTAAGTGGGTCTAATGAAAAACTGTTTTTT. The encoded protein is CASSVSGSNEKLFF.

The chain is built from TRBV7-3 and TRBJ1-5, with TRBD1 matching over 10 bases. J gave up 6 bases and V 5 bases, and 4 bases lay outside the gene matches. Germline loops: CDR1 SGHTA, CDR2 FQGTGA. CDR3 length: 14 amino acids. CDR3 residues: CASSQRDRGQPQHF. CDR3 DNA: TGTGCCAGCAGCCAAAGGGACAGGGGTCAGCCCCAGCATTTT.

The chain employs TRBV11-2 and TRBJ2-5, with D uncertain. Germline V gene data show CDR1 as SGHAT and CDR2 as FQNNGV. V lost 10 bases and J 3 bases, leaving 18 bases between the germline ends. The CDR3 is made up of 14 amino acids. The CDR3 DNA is TGTGCCACTGCGCCAGGCAGGAGTGAAGAGACCCAGTACTTC. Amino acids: CATAPGRSEETQYF.